This is a list of T cell receptor beta chains from one sample in a study of T cell responses to AZD1222 COVID-19 vaccine. Data came from immunoSEQ multiplex PCR; TCRdb stores just in-frame clones and leaves some out. The repertoire holds about 88,000 clones, with around 90% as singletons. The sample in question was peripheral blood, obtained 28 days after the second AZD1222 dose. Source of these receptors: an adult who received the AZD1222 COVID-19 vaccine. Both conserved end residues are part of each CDR3. The D gene is left open where the match is weak.

j_call d_call cdr3_length v_call cdr3_nt cdr3_aa
TRBJ2-1 TRBD2 15 TRBV6-5 TGTGCCAGCAGGCCTGGGACTAGCGGTTACAATGAGCAGTTCTTC CASRPGTSGYNEQFF
TRBJ2-5 TRBD2 16 TRBV2 TGTGCCAGCAGTCGACCGGGACTAGCGGACCAAGAGACCCAGTACTTC CASSRPGLADQETQYF
TRBJ1-2 TRBD1 14 TRBV11-2 TGTGCCAGCAGCCTGGGACAGGGGCAGGGTGGCTACACCTTC CASSLGQGQGGYTF
TRBJ2-6 NA 14 TRBV3-1/TRBV3-2 TGTGCCAGCAGCCAAGGCCATGGGGCCAACGTCCTGACTTTC CASSQGHGANVLTF
TRBJ1-2 TRBD1 16 TRBV20-1 TGCAGTGCTAGTGGGGACAGGGGGCCAGTGGGCTATGGCTACACCTTC CSASGDRGPVGYGYTF
TRBJ1-1 NA 15 TRBV5-1 TGCGCCAGCAGCTTGGAGTCCGGGCTAAACACTGAAGCTTTCTTT CASSLESGLNTEAFF
TRBJ2-2 NA 13 TRBV12-3/TRBV12-4 TGTGCCAGCACTACAGGGTGGACCGGGGAGCTGTTTTTT CASTTGWTGELFF
TRBJ2-2 NA 14 TRBV10-3 TGTGCCATCAGGGGGGGACAGAACACCGGGGAGCTGTTTTTT CAIRGGQNTGELFF
TRBJ1-6 NA 14 TRBV5-6 TGTGCCAGCAGCGGGCGGGCGAGTAATTCACCCCTCCACTTT CASSGRASNSPLHF
TRBJ1-4 NA 15 TRBV5-6 TGTGCCAGCAGCTCCCGGGTCTCAACTAATGAAAAACTGTTTTTT CASSSRVSTNEKLFF
TRBJ1-1 TRBD1 14 TRBV29-1 TGCAGCGTAGCAAACAGGGGGACGAACACTGAAGCTTTCTTT CSVANRGTNTEAFF
TRBJ1-1 NA 15 TRBV5-1 TGCGCCAGCAATCCCTCGACAGCAATGAACACTGAAGCTTTCTTT CASNPSTAMNTEAFF
TRBJ1-4 NA 11 TRBV25-1 TGTGCCAGCAGTGAGGGCAGGAAACTGTTTTTT CASSEGRKLFF
TRBJ2-2 NA 12 TRBV4-1 TGCGCCAGCAGCCGGACTCTCGGGGAGCTGTTTTTT CASSRTLGELFF
TRBJ1-5 TRBD1 16 TRBV4-1 TGCGCCAGCAGCCAAGAGGGGACAGGGGTCAGACAGCCCCAGCATTTT CASSQEGTGVRQPQHF
TRBJ2-3 NA 13 TRBV9 TGTGCCAGCAGCGGAACTGGTGTTGGGACGCAGTATTTT CASSGTGVGTQYF
TRBJ2-3 TRBD1 16 TRBV27 TGTGCCAGCAGTAAAGGGGGACAGGGGTACACAGATACGCAGTATTTT CASSKGGQGYTDTQYF
TRBJ1-1 NA 13 TRBV3-1/TRBV3-2 TGTGCCAGCAGCCAACGAGGGGTTACTGAAGCTTTCTTT CASSQRGVTEAFF
TRBJ1-2 TRBD1 15 TRBV4-2 TGTGCCAGCAGCCAGGAAGGACAGGGGGCCTTTGGCTACACCTTC CASSQEGQGAFGYTF
TRBJ1-3 NA 15 TRBV21-1 TGTGCCAGCAGCGGACGGAAGAGCTCTGGAAACACCATATATTTT CASSGRKSSGNTIYF
TRBJ2-1 NA 16 TRBV6-5 TGTGCCAGCAGTTATAGGACCACGAACTCCTACAATGAGCAGTTCTTC CASSYRTTNSYNEQFF
TRBJ1-2 TRBD1 16 TRBV5-4 TGTGCCAGCAGTCCCGGACAGGCCTTAGCTAACTATGGCTACACCTTC CASSPGQALANYGYTF